This TCR beta chain was profiled in a study of vaccination effects on CD4 cells after COVID-19. Looked up from germline, CDR1 is SGHRS and CDR2 is YFSETQ. V was trimmed by 4 bases and J by 0 bases, leaving 10 bases between them. This CDR3 region has 15 residues. In regard to this clone: Antigen: not known.

Clones were sequenced by immunoSEQ multiplex PCR, and TCRdb holds only the in-frame ones, with some missing. Of tens of thousands of clones listed, roughly four fifths are singletons. Sequencing followed a ViraFEST assay step that expanded antigen-specific CD4+ T cells with viral peptide pools. With nine to eleven days of culture completed, CD4+ T cells were isolated. Nucleocapsid antibody tests were negative, and the vaccine recipients had no prior SARS-CoV-2 infection. The sample consisted of CD4+ T cells from PBMCs cultured with HCoV-NL63 spike peptides, taken before COVID-19 vaccination. This receptor was obtained from a human donor who received a COVID-19 vaccine. This chain connects TRBV5-1 to TRBJ2-2; the D is unclear. The CDR3 sequence: CASSAVVSNTGELFF. DNA for the CDR3: TGCGCCAGCAGCGCCGTTGTTTCGAACACCGGGGAGCTGTTTTTT.